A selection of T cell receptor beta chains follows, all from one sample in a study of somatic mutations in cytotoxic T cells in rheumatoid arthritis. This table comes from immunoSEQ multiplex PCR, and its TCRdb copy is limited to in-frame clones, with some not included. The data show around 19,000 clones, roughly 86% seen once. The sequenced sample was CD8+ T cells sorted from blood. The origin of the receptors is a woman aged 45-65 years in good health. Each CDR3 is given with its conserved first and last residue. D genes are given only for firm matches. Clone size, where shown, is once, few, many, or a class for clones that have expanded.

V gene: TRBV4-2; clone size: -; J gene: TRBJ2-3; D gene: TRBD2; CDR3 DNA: TGTGCCAGCAGCCCCCGGACAGCGGGGGACACAGATACGCAGTATTTT; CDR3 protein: CASSPRTAGDTDTQYF
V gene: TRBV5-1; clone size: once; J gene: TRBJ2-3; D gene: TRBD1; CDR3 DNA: TGCGCCAGCAGCTCGGGACAGGGCACAGATACGCAGTATTTT; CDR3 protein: CASSSGQGTDTQYF
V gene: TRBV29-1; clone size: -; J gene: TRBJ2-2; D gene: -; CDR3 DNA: TGCAGCGTTGAAGAGGCAGACTTGAACACCGGGGAGCTGTTTTTT; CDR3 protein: CSVEEADLNTGELFF
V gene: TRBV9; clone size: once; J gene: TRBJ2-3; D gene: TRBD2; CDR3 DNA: TGTGCCAGCAGCGTATACGGGGGGACCACAGATACGCAGTATTTT; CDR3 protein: CASSVYGGTTDTQYF
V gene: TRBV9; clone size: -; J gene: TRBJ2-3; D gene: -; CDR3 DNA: TGTGCCAGCAGCGTGGCCCGGGGGACTCCCACAGATACGCAGTATTTT; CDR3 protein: CASSVARGTPTDTQYF
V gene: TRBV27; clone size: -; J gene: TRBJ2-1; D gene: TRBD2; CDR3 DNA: TGTGCCAGCAGTTTAAGCGGGGGTCCAACCTACAATGAGCAGTTCTTC; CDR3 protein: CASSLSGGPTYNEQFF
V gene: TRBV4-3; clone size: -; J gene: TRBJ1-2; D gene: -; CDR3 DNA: TGCGCCAGCAGCCAAGAGGGCAGGAACTATGGCTACACCTTC; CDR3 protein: CASSQEGRNYGYTF
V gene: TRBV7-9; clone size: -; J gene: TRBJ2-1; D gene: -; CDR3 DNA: TGTGCCAGCAGCTACAGGGATGAGCAGTTCTTC; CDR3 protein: CASSYRDEQFF
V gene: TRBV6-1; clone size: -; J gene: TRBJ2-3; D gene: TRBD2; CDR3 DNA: TGTGCCAGCATCCAATGGGGGGGAAGCACAGATACGCAGTATTTT; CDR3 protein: CASIQWGGSTDTQYF
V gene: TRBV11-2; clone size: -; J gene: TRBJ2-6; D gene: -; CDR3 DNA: TGCGCCAGCAGCCAAGCCAGCTCTGGGGCCAACGTCCTGACTTTC; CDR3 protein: CASSQASSGANVLTF
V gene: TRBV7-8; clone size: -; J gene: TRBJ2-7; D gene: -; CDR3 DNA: TGTGCCAGCAGCTTAGATGGGGTCCCGCAGGATGAGCAGTACTTC; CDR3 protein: CASSLDGVPQDEQYF
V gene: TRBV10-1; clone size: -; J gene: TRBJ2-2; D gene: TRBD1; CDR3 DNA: TGCGCCAGCAGTGAGAACCCCGGGACAGGGGAGTACACCGGGGAGCTGTTTTTT; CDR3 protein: CASSENPGTGEYTGELFF
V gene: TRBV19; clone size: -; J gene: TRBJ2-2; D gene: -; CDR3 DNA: TGTGCCAGTACTGTTTACTTCGGCCTGAACGTCGGGGAGCTGTTTTTT; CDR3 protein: CASTVYFGLNVGELFF
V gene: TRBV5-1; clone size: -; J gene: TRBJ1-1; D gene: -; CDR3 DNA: TGCGCCAGCAGCTACTTAGGGGTAAACACTGAAGCTTTCTTT; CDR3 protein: CASSYLGVNTEAFF
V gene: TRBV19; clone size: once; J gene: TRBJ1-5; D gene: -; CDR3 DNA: TGTGCCAGTAGTATAGATCCAGGGAGGGATCAGCCCCAGCATTTT; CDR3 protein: CASSIDPGRDQPQHF
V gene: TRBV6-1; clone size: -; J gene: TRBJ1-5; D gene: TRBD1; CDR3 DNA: TGTGCCAGCAGTACAGGGGAGAATCAGCCCCAGCATTTT; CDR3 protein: CASSTGENQPQHF
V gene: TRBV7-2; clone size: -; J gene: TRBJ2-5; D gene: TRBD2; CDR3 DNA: TGTGCCAGCAGCTGGAGCGGGGGGGCCTGGGAGACCCAGTACTTC; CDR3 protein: CASSWSGGAWETQYF
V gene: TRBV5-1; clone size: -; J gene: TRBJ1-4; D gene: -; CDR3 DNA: TGCGCCAGCAGCCTGACCGCTGCTGGAGGGATAAATGAAAAACTGTTTTTT; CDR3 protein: CASSLTAAGGINEKLFF
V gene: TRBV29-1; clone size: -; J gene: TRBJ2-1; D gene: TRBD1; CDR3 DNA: TGCAGCGTTGAAGATCGGGGCGGCGGGACAGGGATCTATGAGCAGTTCTTC; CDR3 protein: CSVEDRGGGTGIYEQFF
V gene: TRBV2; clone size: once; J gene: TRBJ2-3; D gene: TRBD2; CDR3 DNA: TGTGCCAGCAGTCGGGCTAGCGGGGGAACCACAGATACGCAGTATTTT; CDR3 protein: CASSRASGGTTDTQYF
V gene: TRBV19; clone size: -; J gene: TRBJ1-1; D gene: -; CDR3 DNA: TGTGCCAGTAGTATAGACTTGGGACTGGCTGAAGCTTTCTTT; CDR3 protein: CASSIDLGLAEAFF
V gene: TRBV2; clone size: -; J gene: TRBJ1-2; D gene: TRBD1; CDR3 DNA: TGTGCCAGCAGTGCAGGGGGCGATATCTATGGCTACACCTTC; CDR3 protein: CASSAGGDIYGYTF
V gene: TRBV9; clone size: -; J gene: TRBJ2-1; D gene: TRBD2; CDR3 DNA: TGTGCCAGCACCCCTAGCGGGGGGTACAATGAGCAGTTCTTC; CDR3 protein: CASTPSGGYNEQFF
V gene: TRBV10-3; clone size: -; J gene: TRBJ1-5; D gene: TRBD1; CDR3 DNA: TGTGCCATCAGTGGGGGGACATTGGGACAGGCCAGCAATCAGCCCCAGCATTTT; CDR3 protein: CAISGGTLGQASNQPQHF
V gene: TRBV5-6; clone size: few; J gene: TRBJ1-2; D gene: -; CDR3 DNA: TGTGCCAGCAGCTTGGCCAAACGCGGATTCTATGGCTACACCTTC; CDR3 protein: CASSLAKRGFYGYTF
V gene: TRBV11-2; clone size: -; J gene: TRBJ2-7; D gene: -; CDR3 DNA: TGTGCCAGCTCGACCTACTCCTACGAGCAGTACTTC; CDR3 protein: CASSTYSYEQYF
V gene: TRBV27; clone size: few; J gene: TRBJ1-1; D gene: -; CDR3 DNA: TGTGCCAGCAGTTGGGACTCCCGCACTGAAGCTTTCTTT; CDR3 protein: CASSWDSRTEAFF
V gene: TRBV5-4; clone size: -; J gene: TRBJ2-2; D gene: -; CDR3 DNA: TGTGCCAGCAGCTTATGGGGGAGCACCGGGGAGCTGTTTTTT; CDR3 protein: CASSLWGSTGELFF
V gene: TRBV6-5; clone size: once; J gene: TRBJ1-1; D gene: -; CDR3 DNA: TGTGCCAGCACACCGGGGGGCACTGAAGCTTTCTTT; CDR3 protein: CASTPGGTEAFF
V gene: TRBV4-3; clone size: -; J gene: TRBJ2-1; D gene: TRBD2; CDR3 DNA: TGCGCCAGCAGCCAAGACGCGGGGGGCTCCTACAATGAGCAGTTCTTC; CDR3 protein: CASSQDAGGSYNEQFF
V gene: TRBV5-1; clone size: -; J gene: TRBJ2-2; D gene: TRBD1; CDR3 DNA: TGCGCCAGCAGCTCCGGGACAGGCACCGGGGAGCTGTTTTTT; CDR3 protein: CASSSGTGTGELFF
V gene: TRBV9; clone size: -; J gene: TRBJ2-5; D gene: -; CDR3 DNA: TGTGCCAGCAGCGTAGCGGCGGCCCCGGAGACCCAGTACTTC; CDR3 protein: CASSVAAAPETQYF
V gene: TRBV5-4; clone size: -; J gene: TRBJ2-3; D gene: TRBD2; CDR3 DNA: TGTGCCAGCAGCCCTTACTTACTAGCGGGGGAGGCAGATACGCAGTATTTT; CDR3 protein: CASSPYLLAGEADTQYF
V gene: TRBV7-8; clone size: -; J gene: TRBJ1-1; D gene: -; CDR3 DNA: TGTGCCAGCAGCTTAGAGGGGGGGCGGACTGAAGCTTTCTTT; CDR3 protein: CASSLEGGRTEAFF
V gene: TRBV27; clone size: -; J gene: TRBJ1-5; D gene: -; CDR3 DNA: TGTGCCAGCAGAGTGGGGATATATAGCAATCAGCCCCAGCATTTT; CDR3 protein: CASRVGIYSNQPQHF
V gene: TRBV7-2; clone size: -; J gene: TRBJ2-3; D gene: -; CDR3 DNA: TGTGCCAGCAGCCCCCCCGGCGCTAGCACAGATACGCAGTATTTT; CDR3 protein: CASSPPGASTDTQYF
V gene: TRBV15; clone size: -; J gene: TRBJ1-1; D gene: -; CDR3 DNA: TGTGCCACCAGCAGCGACGCTATGGACACGGACACTGAAGCTTTCTTT; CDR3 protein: CATSSDAMDTDTEAFF
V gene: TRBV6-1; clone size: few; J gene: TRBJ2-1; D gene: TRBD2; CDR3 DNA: TGTGCCAGCAGTGAAGAAGCGGGGGGGCTCAATGAGCAGTTCTTC; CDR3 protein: CASSEEAGGLNEQFF
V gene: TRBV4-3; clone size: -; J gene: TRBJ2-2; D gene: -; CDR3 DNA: TGCGCCAGCAGCCAAGCTCCGAACCTCTTGGGACTGCCTCCGGCCGGGGAGCTGTTTTTT; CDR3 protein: CASSQAPNLLGLPPAGELFF
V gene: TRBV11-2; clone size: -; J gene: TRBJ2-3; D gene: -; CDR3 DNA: TGTGCCAGCAGCTCAGACATCCGACTGAACCCAGATACGCAGTATTTT; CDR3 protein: CASSSDIRLNPDTQYF